The 23 T cell receptor beta chains below were found in one sample sequenced in a study of blood T cell repertoires in COVID-19. Method: immunoSEQ multiplex PCR; TCRdb's copy keeps in-frame clones and lacks some. The sample includes tens of thousands of clones, roughly 90% of them seen just once. Sequenced input: peripheral blood. The source of these receptors is a human donor in a cohort sampled during active COVID-19. The donor label of this sample is uncertain.

V usage is TRBV9 and J usage is TRBJ2-2; no firm D call. This CDR3 has 16 residues. V was cut by 0 bases and J by 0 bases, with 9 bases left in between. The germline CDR1 and CDR2 sequences are SGDLS and YYNGEE. The CDR3 bases are TGTGCCAGCAGCGTAGTAGAGGTCGCGAACACCGGGGAGCTGTTTTTT. Translating it yields CASSVVEVANTGELFF.

The chain uses TRBV7-9 and TRBJ1-2; the match to TRBD1 covers 8 bases. Looked up from germline, CDR1 is SEHNR and CDR2 is FQNEAQ (reference sequence). V shed 2 bases, J shed 2 bases, and the junction held 4 bases outside the gene matches. The CDR3 has 15 amino acids. CDR3 loop: CASSLIQGANYGYTF. The CDR3 DNA reads as TGTGCCAGCAGCTTAATTCAGGGGGCAAACTATGGCTACACCTTC.

This chain links TRBV6-1 with TRBJ1-2, with TRBD1 as a possible D gene (6 bases). Germline lookup yields CDR1 MNHNS and CDR2 SASEGT. The V and J ends lost 3 bases and 8 bases respectively, with 19 bases between them. The CDR3 has 15 residues. Written as DNA, the CDR3 is TGTGCCAGCAGTGAGAATTTAGCACAGGGTGGCGGCTACACCTTC. As protein: CASSENLAQGGGYTF.

V and J are TRBV13 and TRBJ1-5, with unresolved D. V lost 3 bases and J lost 4, with 13 bases in between. Germline loops: CDR1 PRHDT, CDR2 FYEKMQ (reference sequence). This CDR3 is built from 15 residues. The CDR3 coding sequence is TGTGCCAGCAGCTTGAGGCGGTTTGGGAATCAGCCCCAGCATTTT. Amino acids: CASSLRRFGNQPQHF.

The chain joins TRBV11-2 to TRBJ2-7; a possible D gene is TRBD1 (5 bases). CDR3 length equals 16 residues. V dropped 5 bases and J dropped 4 bases, with 21 bases sitting between them. Germline CDR1 is SGHAT and CDR2 is FQNNGV. The CDR3 loop reads CASSPARGALKYEQYF. The CDR3 DNA sequence: TGTGCCAGCAGCCCTGCCCGTGGGGCGCTTAAATACGAGCAGTACTTC. The whole variable domain, remainder taken from reference TRBV11-2 and TRBJ2-7, is EAGVAQSPRYKIIEKRQSVAFWCNPISGHATLYWYQQILGQGPKLLIQFQNNGVVDDSQLPKDRFSAERLKGVDSTLKIQPAKLEDSAVYLCASSPARGALKYEQYFGPGTRLTVT.

The rearrangement joins TRBV24-1 to TRBJ2-3; 10 nucleotides match TRBD2. Germline V gene sequence: CDR1 KGHDR, CDR2 SFDVKD. This CDR3 is built from 15 residues. V dropped 4 bases and J dropped 4; count of bases not matched to a gene: 4. The CDR3 sequence is CATSDRTSGPDTQYF. The CDR3 bases are TGTGCCACCAGTGACCGGACTAGCGGCCCAGATACGCAGTATTTT.

This sequence joins TRBV6-5 and TRBJ1-4, with a possible D match to TRBD1 (5 bases). The germline V gene encodes CDR1 MNHEY and CDR2 SVGAGI. This CDR3 contains 15 residues. Trimming shortened V by 6 bases and J by 7 bases, and 18 bases separated the two germline ends. CDR3 amino acids: CASSNSGDYSEKLFF. CDR3 bases: TGTGCCAGCAGCAATTCCGGGGACTACAGTGAAAAACTGTTTTTT.

This clone was found once. The genes are TRBV29-1 and TRBJ2-1, with D maybe TRBD1 (5 bases). Germline lookup yields CDR1 SQVTM and CDR2 ANQGSEA. V lost 1 base and J 4 bases, leaving 14 bases between the germline ends. CDR3 length: 15 amino acids. CDR3 residues: CSVEGQGMWYNEQFF. The CDR3 DNA follows: TGCAGCGTTGAAGGGCAGGGAATGTGGTACAATGAGCAGTTCTTC.

The chain recombines TRBV19 with TRBJ2-5; TRBD1 aligns across 8 bases. The CDR3 has 15 amino acids. The germline CDR1 and CDR2 sequences are LNHDA and SQIVND (reference sequence). With 3 bases clipped from V and 2 bases from J, the junction kept 5 bases outside the gene matches. The CDR3 spells CASSIGRGLQETQYF. CDR3 DNA: TGTGCCAGTAGTATTGGCAGGGGGCTTCAAGAGACCCAGTACTTC.

The J gene is TRBJ2-4, the V gene TRBV9; perhaps TRBD2 as D (7 bases). The CDR3 totals 17 residues. The germline CDR1 and CDR2 sequences are SGDLS and YYNGEE. The germline V and J ends were trimmed by 0 bases and 1 base, with 14 bases remaining between them. The CDR3 region is CASSVGRGGIAKNIQYF. The CDR3 DNA reads as TGTGCCAGCAGCGTAGGAAGGGGGGGCATTGCCAAAAACATTCAGTACTTC.

The genes are TRBV19 and TRBJ2-7; D possibly corresponds to TRBD2 (6 bases). In germline, CDR1 is LNHDA, CDR2 SQIVND (reference sequence). Trimming took 7 bases from V and 0 from J, leaving 16 bases between them. CDR3 length: 15 amino acids. CDR3 sequence reads: CASKRAGRGSYEQYF. The DNA for the CDR3 is TGTGCCAGTAAGCGAGCGGGTAGGGGCTCCTACGAGCAGTACTTC.

The chain uses TRBV5-1 and TRBJ2-7; 9 bases are a match to TRBD2. CDR1 and CDR2 (germline): SGHRS, YFSETQ. There are 14 residues in the CDR3. V shed 3 bases and J 5 bases; nucleotides not matched to a gene: 6. The CDR3 is CASSSAGGPDEQYF. In DNA form, the CDR3 reads TGCGCCAGCAGCTCCGCGGGAGGGCCGGACGAGCAGTACTTC.

The chain has TRBV7-2 and TRBJ1-6; TRBD1 matches 10 bases. Germline CDR1 and CDR2: SGHTA and FQGNSA. V gave up 5 bases and J gave up 11 bases; unmatched junction bases: 9. The CDR3 is made up of 15 amino acids. Here the CDR3 reads CASSPGTGVGTPLHF. The CDR3 bases are TGTGCCAGCAGCCCCGGGACAGGGGTAGGGACACCCCTCCACTTT. The whole variable domain, filled in from reference TRBV7-2 and TRBJ1-6, reads GAGVSQSPSNKVTEKGKDVELRCDPISGHTALYWYRQSLGQGLEFLIYFQGNSAPDKSGLPSDRFSAERTGGSVSTLTIQRTQQEDSAVYLCASSPGTGVGTPLHFGNGTRLTVT.

The V gene is TRBV20-1, the J gene TRBJ1-2; D is perhaps TRBD1 (5 bases). CDR1 and CDR2 from the germline V gene are DFQATT and SNEGSKA (reference sequence). CDR3 length: 14 amino acids. The ends were cut back, 3 bases at V and 5 bases at J, with 16 bases in the middle. The chain's CDR3 is CSASGGVLSYGYTF. CDR3 DNA: TGCAGTGCTAGTGGGGGAGTACTTTCTTATGGCTACACCTTC.

V is TRBV30 and J is TRBJ2-3, with TRBD2 as a possible D gene (5 bases). Trimming stripped 4 bases from V and 3 bases from J, with 17 bases between. Germline-derived CDR1 and CDR2 are GTSNPN and SVGIG (reference sequence). This CDR3 region has 15 residues. The CDR3 DNA sequence: TGTGCCTGGAAGAACCGGGGAACACTAACAGATACGCAGTATTTT. Protein product: CAWKNRGTLTDTQYF. Filled out from reference TRBV30 and TRBJ2-3, the complete variable domain reads SQTIHQWPATLVQPVGSPLSLECTVEGTSNPNLYWYRQAAGRGLQLLFYSVGIGQISSEVPQNLSASRPQDRQFILSSKKLLLSDSGFYLCAWKNRGTLTDTQYFGPGTRLTVL.

This rearrangement joins TRBV12-3 or TRBV12-4 to TRBJ2-7; weak D call: TRBD1 (7 bases). Trimming shortened V by 5 bases and J by 5 bases, and 13 bases separated the two germline ends. The CDR3 sequence is 13 residues long. Written as DNA, the CDR3 is TGTGCCAGCAGTCCAGGGGGGCCGGACGAGCAGTACTTC. Translated: CASSPGGPDEQYF.

The chain links TRBV28 to TRBJ1-5, with D possibly matching TRBD1 (5 bases). Germline lookup yields CDR1 MDHEN and CDR2 SYDVKM. The CDR3 has 18 residues. The germline V and J ends were trimmed by 1 base and 7 bases, with 23 bases remaining between them. DNA of the CDR3: TGTGCCAGCAGTTTATCTCCGGGATTAGGTTCGGGGGACCAGCCCCAGCATTTT. Translation: CASSLSPGLGSGDQPQHF.

This clone was observed a few times. The rearrangement uses TRBV28 and TRBJ1-5; unclear D gene. The germline V and J ends were trimmed by 5 bases and 9 bases, with 11 bases remaining between them. Germline V lookup: CDR1 MDHEN, CDR2 SYDVKM. The CDR3 has 12 amino acids. The CDR3 bases are TGTGCCAGCAGTCCCCAGGATGGGCCCCAGCATTTT. This encodes CASSPQDGPQHF. Full variable domain (remainder filled in from reference TRBV28 and TRBJ1-5): DVKVTQSSRYLVKRTGEKVFLECVQDMDHENMFWYRQDPGLGLRLIYFSYDVKMKEKGDIPEGYSVSREKKERFSLILESASTNQTSMYLCASSPQDGPQHFGDGTRLSIL.

This clone was seen only once. The chain links TRBV5-1 to TRBJ2-4; D not resolved. Germline CDR1 SGHRS, CDR2 YFSETQ. V shed 4 bases and J shed 1 base, with 15 bases lying between them. This CDR3 spans 16 amino acids. The CDR3 DNA follows: TGCGCCAGCAGCGTTGGAGACGTCGTCGCCAAAAACATTCAGTACTTC. It is translated as CASSVGDVVAKNIQYF.

The chain combines TRBV27 with TRBJ2-3, with D perhaps TRBD1 (5 bases). Per the germline V gene, CDR1 is MNHEY and CDR2 is SMNVEV (reference sequence). The CDR3 consists of 14 residues. Trimming took 2 bases from V and 11 from J, leaving 17 bases between them. CDR3 protein: CASSLRQGPREQYF. The CDR3 DNA follows: TGTGCCAGCAGTTTACGGCAGGGTCCCAGGGAGCAGTATTTT.

The chain combines TRBV19 with TRBJ1-1; TRBD1 matches 11 bases. Unmatched junction bases numbered 6, after V lost 6 bases and J lost 6 bases. The length of the CDR3 is 14 residues. Germline V lookup: CDR1 LNHDA, CDR2 SQIVND (reference sequence). CDR3 in amino acids: CASSTDRGPAEAFF. The CDR3 coding sequence is TGTGCCAGTAGCACGGACAGGGGGCCGGCTGAAGCTTTCTTT.

V is TRBV7-6 and J is TRBJ2-7; TRBD2 aligns across 14 bases. V gave up 5 bases and J gave up 3 bases; unmatched junction bases: 6. Germline V CDR1 and CDR2: SGHVS, FNYEAQ. This CDR3 has 16 residues. As DNA, the CDR3 is TGTGCCAGCAGCGCGACTAGCGGGAGGGCCTTCTACGAGCAGTACTTC. This gives the protein CASSATSGRAFYEQYF.

A few counts support this clone. This sequence joins TRBV5-1 and TRBJ1-4; 10 bases are shared with TRBD1. The CDR3 covers 17 residues. The germline gives CDR1 SGHRS, CDR2 YFSETQ. J lost 5 bases, V lost 3 bases, and 10 bases had no gene match. The CDR3 loop is CASSSTGTGVGNEKLFF. The CDR3 region has the DNA TGCGCCAGCAGCTCAACCGGGACAGGGGTCGGGAATGAAAAACTGTTTTTT.